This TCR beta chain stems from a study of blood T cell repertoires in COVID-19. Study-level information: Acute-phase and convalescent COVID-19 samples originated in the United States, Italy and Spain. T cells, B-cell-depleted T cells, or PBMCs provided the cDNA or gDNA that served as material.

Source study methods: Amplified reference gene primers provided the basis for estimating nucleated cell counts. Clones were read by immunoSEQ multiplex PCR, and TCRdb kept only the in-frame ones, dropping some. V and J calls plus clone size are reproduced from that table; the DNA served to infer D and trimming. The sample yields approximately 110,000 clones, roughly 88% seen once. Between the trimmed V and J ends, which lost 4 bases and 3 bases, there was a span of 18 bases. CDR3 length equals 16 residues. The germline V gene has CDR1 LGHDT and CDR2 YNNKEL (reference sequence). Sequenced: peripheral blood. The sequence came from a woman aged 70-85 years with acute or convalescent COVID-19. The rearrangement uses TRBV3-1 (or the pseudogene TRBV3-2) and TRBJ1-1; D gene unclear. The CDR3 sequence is CASSLAGLGGHTEAFF. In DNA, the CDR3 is TGTGCCAGCAGCCTAGCGGGCCTCGGAGGGCACACTGAAGCTTTCTTT.